This is a list of T cell receptor beta chains from one sample in a study of shared clonotypes between healthy human individuals. Measured with immunoSEQ multiplex PCR; TCRdb has only the in-frame clones, and not every one. The sample has about 2.4 million clones; just over 90% are singletons. Sequenced material: naive CD4+ T cells sorted from blood. The receptors derive from a man aged 18 to 30 in good health. Each CDR3 is given with its conserved first and last residue. Each record gives: V gene, CDR3 length, D gene, J gene, CDR3 protein. D genes are given only for firm matches.

TRBV30	16	-	TRBJ1-6	CAWSVQRSSYNSPLHF
TRBV11-1	13	TRBD2	TRBJ2-5	CASSLEGGGTQYF
TRBV19	14	-	TRBJ1-1	CASSIGGSNTEAFF
TRBV4-2	16	TRBD2	TRBJ2-3	CASSQVASGVTDTQYF
TRBV6-5	16	TRBD2	TRBJ2-1	CASSSSGGAPYNEQFF
TRBV5-1	14	-	TRBJ1-1	CASSGGTLNTEAFF
TRBV9	15	TRBD1	TRBJ1-1	CASSVGQGAFTEAFF
TRBV11-2	14	-	TRBJ1-1	CASSRGGVNTEAFF
TRBV5-1	14	-	TRBJ2-7	CASSSTGGGDEQYF
TRBV5-4	13	-	TRBJ1-6	CASSLTYDSPLHF
TRBV5-1	15	-	TRBJ1-3	CASSTDGASGNTIYF